The rows below give T cell receptor beta chains drawn from one sample of a study of shared clonotypes between healthy human individuals. Data came from immunoSEQ multiplex PCR; TCRdb stores just in-frame clones and leaves some out. The table includes some 1.4 million clones, 96% detected once. The sequenced sample was naive CD4+ T cells sorted from blood. These receptors came from a man aged 25-45 years in good health. Both conserved end residues are part of each CDR3. Only some rows state a clone size, as once, few, many or a class for expanded clones.

clone size	J gene	V gene	CDR3 protein
.	TRBJ2-2	TRBV4-3	CASSQEGRATGELFF
.	TRBJ1-4	TRBV15	CATSTRRIDNEKLFF
few	TRBJ2-2	TRBV2	CADKVSVIGELFF
few	TRBJ2-5	TRBV7-7	CASSFGRAGETQYF
.	TRBJ1-1	TRBV7-9	CASSLAAGGHTEAFF
.	TRBJ2-3	TRBV6-4	CASSPDSDTQYF
.	TRBJ2-3	TRBV30	CAWSGLAGEPSTDTQYF
.	TRBJ2-3	TRBV28	CASSTPRGWRPSTDTQYF
.	TRBJ2-4	TRBV4-1	CASTYNPGQGRAKNIQYF
.	TRBJ2-7	TRBV2	CASSAGGGLQLNF
.	TRBJ2-1	TRBV29-1	CSVEGGRSSYNEQFF
.	TRBJ2-7	TRBV29-1	CSARKSYEQYF
few	TRBJ1-3	TRBV6-1	CASSETQRRNTIYF
.	TRBJ2-7	TRBV28	CASTLGLAGIHEQYF
.	TRBJ1-1	TRBV30	CAWSTVQAFF
.	TRBJ2-7	TRBV6-1	CASSEMASGKYEQYF
.	TRBJ2-5	TRBV5-1	CASSLVGLGQTQYF
.	TRBJ1-5	TRBV12-2	CASRFVNSPAQHF
.	TRBJ2-7	TRBV9	CASSVLGLSSYEQYF
.	TRBJ1-1	TRBV14	CASSRRTGRNTEAFF
.	TRBJ2-7	TRBV7-3	CASSLSHREGYEQYF
.	TRBJ2-7	TRBV5-4	CASSSKTSGAYEQYF
.	TRBJ2-2	TRBV19	CASSPGQGDTGELFF
few	TRBJ2-2	TRBV19	CASSTPGEVSGELFF
.	TRBJ1-4	TRBV5-5	CASSLSDMEKLFF